The source of this T cell receptor (beta chain) is a study of cytomegalovirus exposure and HLA in healthy donors. Study outcomes and limitations: With further analysis later on, most CMV-associated TCR beta chains appeared HLA-restricted. Presence/absence analyses treated sequencing depth as roughly uniform across donors. Within the data, a cluster of highly shared sequence variants was likely a sequencing artifact.

This CDR3 contains 14 residues. Trimming pared 10 bases from V and 6 bases from J, leaving 21 bases between. Germline values: CDR1 SGHDN, CDR2 FVKESK. This clone was seen just once. Antigen: not known. The PCR contained 60 Vbeta and 13 Jbeta primers. Sequenced by immunoSEQ multiplex PCR; TCRdb stores in-frame clones only, minus some. The sample has 150,000 to 200,000 clones, about 81% seen once. The chain couples TRBV14 to TRBJ1-2; tentative D call: TRBD1 (6 bases). This clonotype was obtained from a girl aged 10 to 17 in good health and CMV-seropositive. The source material was PBMCs. In nucleotides, the CDR3 is TGTGCCACATCGCAAGAAGACAGGAAAGATGGCTACACCTTC. Translation gives CATSQEDRKDGYTF.